The clone carrying this TCR beta chain has just a few counts. This entry comes from a study of neurological immune-mediated disorders. The time point here: longitudinal time-point 3. CDR1 and CDR2 from the germline V gene are GTSNPN and SVGIG (reference sequence). Trimming left V 4 bases short and J 3 bases short, with 14 bases between. This CDR3 contains 14 residues. TCRdb itself ran the 5' RACE reads through MiXCR, one entry per CDR3 protein. The table includes 53,000 or so distinct CDR3 sequences, roughly 8% detected once. Sample: PBMCs. The chain couples TRBV30 to TRBJ2-3, with a weak D call TRBD1 (6 bases). The sequence derives from a woman in her thirties or forties in good health. The CDR3: CAWIRTQGTDTQYF. The CDR3 DNA reads TGTGCCTGGATCCGGACCCAGGGGACAGATACGCAGTATTTT.